Below, 31 T cell receptor beta chains from the same sample are listed, as sequenced in a study of siplizumab effects on memory and regulatory T cells. Data came from immunoSEQ multiplex PCR; TCRdb stores just in-frame clones and leaves some out. Of more than 45,000 clones in the sample, about 97% were seen once. The sample taken for sequencing was naive CD4+ T cells sorted from blood. The receptors come from a human donor in good health.

The rearrangement links TRBV19 to TRBJ2-7; TRBD2 is a possible D gene (5 bases). CDR3 length: 14 residues. Looked up from germline, CDR1 is LNHDA and CDR2 is SQIVND (reference sequence). V lost 4 bases to trimming and J lost 5 bases, with 15 bases between them. The CDR3 reads CASSTRRGKHEQYF. The CDR3 DNA follows: TGTGCCAGTAGTACTCGACGGGGTAAACACGAGCAGTACTTC.

In nucleotides, the CDR3 is TGTGCCACCAGCAGGACGACAGATCAGCCCCAGCATTTT. Encoded protein: CATSRTTDQPQHF. V is TRBV15 and J is TRBJ1-5, with D possibly matching TRBD1 (5 bases). The V gene lost 3 bases and the J gene lost 5 bases, with 8 bases spanning the gap. CDR1 is LNHNV, CDR2 YYDKDF, per germline (reference sequence). The CDR3 extends over 13 amino acids.

CDR3 protein: CASRQGTGELFF. DNA for the CDR3: TGTGCCAGCAGACAGGGGACCGGGGAGCTGTTTTTT. This rearrangement joins TRBV6-5 to TRBJ2-2; 7 bases line up with TRBD1. Germline V gene lookup returns CDR1 MNHEY and CDR2 SVGAGI. The CDR3 is 12 amino acids. The trim removed 6 bases at V and 5 bases at J, leaving 0 bases unmatched.

This chain links TRBV11-3 with TRBJ1-1; unclear D gene. The CDR3 sequence is 12 residues long. Trimming pared 1 base from V and 7 bases from J, leaving 7 bases between. The V gene's germline CDR1 is SGHNT and CDR2 YENEEA. The CDR3 is CASSLVSVEAFF. The CDR3 DNA follows: TGTGCCAGCAGCTTAGTGTCCGTTGAAGCTTTCTTT.

The J gene is TRBJ2-1, the V gene TRBV7-6; 7 bases are a match to TRBD2. Germline V gives CDR1 SGHVS, CDR2 FNYEAQ. The ends lost 0 bases at V and 5 bases at J; junction bases unmatched: 7. The CDR3 has 16 residues. DNA of the CDR3: TGTGCCAGCAGCTTAGCGCTGGCGGGAGCCCACAATGAGCAGTTCTTC. It is translated as CASSLALAGAHNEQFF.

This chain connects TRBV7-2 to TRBJ1-5; possibly TRBD1 for D (6 bases). V lost 5 bases and J lost 5, with 10 bases in between. This CDR3 has 13 residues. In germline, CDR1 is SGHTA, CDR2 FQGNSA. The CDR3 coding sequence is TGTGCCAGCAGCCTGGACAGCCATCAGCCCCAGCATTTT. It yields the protein CASSLDSHQPQHF.

The chain couples TRBV4-2 to TRBJ1-6, with a possible D match to TRBD1 (5 bases). Germline V gives CDR1 LGHNA, CDR2 YNFKEQ. This CDR3 contains 16 residues. Trimming took 4 bases from V and 0 from J, leaving 10 bases between them. The CDR3 DNA sequence: TGTGCCAGCAGCCTTGACAGAAGCTCCTATAATTCACCCCTCCACTTT. Amino acids: CASSLDRSSYNSPLHF.

The chain uses TRBV5-6 and TRBJ2-7; 9 nucleotides align to TRBD2. The V segment lost 1 base and the J segment 3 bases; nucleotides outside the gene matches: 5. Germline CDR1 SGHDT, CDR2 YYEEEE. The CDR3 loop spans 15 amino acids. The CDR3 nucleotides read TGTGCCAGCAGCTTGCAGGGACTAGCTCGCTACGAGCAGTACTTC. Its translation is CASSLQGLARYEQYF.

The chain carries TRBV15 and TRBJ1-2; D is undetermined. The CDR3 totals 12 residues. Germline CDR1 LNHNV, CDR2 YYDKDF (reference sequence). V was shortened by 3 bases and J by 4 bases, with 6 bases between the two germline ends. In DNA form, the CDR3 reads TGTGCCACCAGCAGCGACCGCTATGGCTACACCTTC. Protein product: CATSSDRYGYTF.

The gene calls are TRBV6-6 and TRBJ1-1; TRBD1 matches at 7 bases. V dropped 4 bases and J dropped 10; count of bases not matched to a gene: 6. From germline, CDR1 is MNHNY and CDR2 SVGAGI (reference sequence). The CDR3 contains 12 residues. This CDR3 is CASSSGAGGAFF. The CDR3 region has the DNA TGTGCCAGCAGTTCCGGGGCAGGGGGAGCTTTCTTT.

The chain links TRBV18 to TRBJ1-4, with a tentative D call TRBD1 (6 bases). V was trimmed by 3 bases and J by 9 bases, leaving 17 bases between them. CDR1 and CDR2 from the germline V gene are KGHSH and LQKENI. The CDR3 has 15 residues. CDR3 sequence (DNA): TGTGCCAGCTCACCCGAACAGGGACTTACAAAAAAACTGTTTTTT. Translation: CASSPEQGLTKKLFF.

This rearrangement joins TRBV15 to TRBJ2-7; 10 nucleotides match TRBD1. CDR3 length: 14 amino acids. J was trimmed by 6 bases and V by 3 bases; bases with no gene match: 5. CDR1 is LNHNV, CDR2 YYDKDF, per germline (reference sequence). CDR3 sequence: CATSSWDRGREQYF. DNA of the CDR3: TGTGCCACCAGCAGCTGGGACAGGGGACGCGAGCAGTACTTC.

J is TRBJ2-1 and V is TRBV5-1; TRBD2 agrees at 8 bases. The CDR3 has 16 residues. Germline V gene sequence: CDR1 SGHRS, CDR2 YFSETQ. Trimming cost V 4 bases and J 3 bases; bases outside gene matches: 9. CDR3 in amino acids: CASSAHGRAGYNEQFF. The CDR3 bases are TGCGCCAGCAGCGCACACGGGAGGGCAGGCTACAATGAGCAGTTCTTC.

The CDR3 DNA reads TGTGCCTGGAGTGTACTTGCAGGAGGGTCACCCCTCCACTTT. This codes for CAWSVLAGGSPLHF. V is TRBV30 and J is TRBJ1-6; D remains unclear. CDR3 length: 14 amino acids. Trimming stripped 0 bases from V and 10 bases from J, with 13 bases between. From germline, CDR1 is GTSNPN and CDR2 SVGIG (reference sequence).

The CDR3 spells CASGLVEWTSGVPTQETQYF. The CDR3 DNA is TGTGCTAGTGGTTTGGTAGAGTGGACTAGCGGGGTCCCAACACAAGAGACCCAGTACTTC. V and J are TRBV12-5 and TRBJ2-5, with 12 positions matching TRBD2. Losses at the gene ends were 0 bases for V and 2 bases for J; bases not matched to a gene: 13. Germline CDR1 reads LGHNT; CDR2 reads FRNRAP. The CDR3 is 20 amino acids.

The chain links TRBV19 to TRBJ1-4; TRBD1 might be the D (5 bases). Germline assignment: CDR1 LNHDA and CDR2 SQIVND (reference sequence). V lost 4 bases, J lost 0 bases, and 15 bases lay in between. The CDR3 spans 17 residues. CDR3 in amino acids: CASSNPGGSSTNEKLFF. CDR3 sequence (DNA): TGTGCCAGTAGTAACCCTGGGGGGTCCTCAACTAATGAAAAACTGTTTTTT.

This clone has just one count. J is TRBJ1-4 and V is TRBV15, with 7 positions matching TRBD1. This CDR3 is built from 15 residues. V lost 5 bases and J lost 6; bases outside the gene matches: 9. Germline CDR1 LNHNV, CDR2 YYDKDF (reference sequence). This CDR3 reads CATSSGQVEDEKLFF. CDR3 nucleotide sequence: TGTGCCACCAGCTCCGGACAGGTAGAGGATGAAAAACTGTTTTTT.

The chain is built from TRBV9 and TRBJ2-7; possible D gene TRBD2, 6 bases. Per the germline V gene, CDR1 is SGDLS and CDR2 is YYNGEE. The germline V and J ends were trimmed by 0 bases and 1 base, with 14 bases remaining between them. This CDR3 spans 16 amino acids. CDR3 sequence: CASSVGRGAGSYEQYF. CDR3 nucleotides: TGTGCCAGCAGCGTAGGGAGAGGCGCGGGATCCTACGAGCAGTACTTC.

The V call is TRBV28, the J call TRBJ1-5, with D tentatively TRBD1 (5 bases). Germline V gene data show CDR1 as MDHEN and CDR2 as SYDVKM. V was shortened by 5 bases and J by 4 bases, with 15 bases between the two germline ends. CDR3 length equals 15 residues. Written as DNA, the CDR3 is TGTGCCAGCAGTCGCCTCATGGGGGGAAATCAGCCCCAGCATTTT. Translated, it gives CASSRLMGGNQPQHF.

The chain couples TRBV7-2 to TRBJ1-1; no reliable D call. V was cut by 6 bases and J by 1 base, with 15 bases left in between. In germline, CDR1 is SGHTA, CDR2 FQGNSA. This CDR3 region has 15 residues. The CDR3: CASRRSGSRNTEAFF. The CDR3 DNA follows: TGTGCCAGCAGAAGGTCGGGCTCCCGGAACACTGAAGCTTTCTTT.

V usage is TRBV4-1 and J usage is TRBJ2-7, with 7 bases aligning to TRBD2. This CDR3 region has 14 residues. The germline V gene has CDR1 MGHRA and CDR2 YSYEKL. V trimming: 4 bases; J trimming: 2 bases; junction bases outside the gene matches: 5. CDR3: CASSPASGAYEQYF. CDR3 DNA: TGCGCCAGCAGCCCGGCGAGCGGGGCCTACGAGCAGTACTTC.

CDR3 DNA sequence: TGTGCCAGCGGAGCGGGAGTGAATACCGGGGAGCTGTTTTTT. Protein product: CASGAGVNTGELFF. This chain joins TRBV27 and TRBJ2-2, with 8 bases fitting TRBD2. The CDR3 spans 14 residues. V lost 8 bases, J lost 5 bases, and 7 bases stayed unmatched. The V gene's germline CDR1 is MNHEY and CDR2 SMNVEV (reference sequence).

This clone was found once. J is TRBJ2-7 and V is TRBV4-2; 10 nucleotides agree with TRBD1. The germline CDR1 and CDR2 sequences are LGHNA and YNFKEQ. This CDR3 has 15 amino acids. With V trimmed by 0 bases and J by 4 bases, 3 bases remained unmatched. In DNA, the CDR3 is TGTGCCAGCAGCCAAGAATGGGACAGGGGTTACGAGCAGTACTTC. Amino acids: CASSQEWDRGYEQYF.

This clone came up once. This chain connects TRBV10-3 to TRBJ1-5; TRBD1 is a possible D gene (6 bases). V was cut by 6 bases and J by 2 bases, with 11 bases left in between. The CDR3 is 14 amino acids. CDR1 ENHRY and CDR2 SYGVKD come from the germline V gene. The CDR3 region is CAIRQRGGNQPQHF. The CDR3 bases are TGTGCCATCAGGCAAAGGGGGGGCAATCAGCCCCAGCATTTT.

On this clone: Other nucleotide sequences from this sample produce the same CDR3. This chain links TRBV5-1 with TRBJ2-1; 12 positions agree with TRBD2. CDR3 length: 15 residues. The V and J ends lost 3 bases and 9 bases, in that order; junction bases with no gene match: 7. Germline CDR1 and CDR2: SGHRS and YFSETQ. Here the CDR3 reads CASSSILAGGSEQFF. CDR3 nucleotide sequence: TGCGCCAGCAGCTCAATACTAGCGGGAGGTAGTGAGCAGTTCTTC.

The chain uses TRBV7-2 and TRBJ2-7, with a weak D call TRBD2 (5 bases). CDR3 length: 13 residues. CDR1 SGHTA and CDR2 FQGNSA come from the germline V gene. Trimming took off 1 base at V and 2 bases at J, with 6 bases between the two ends. The chain's CDR3 is CASSLVLAYEQYF. CDR3 nucleotide sequence: TGTGCCAGCAGCTTAGTACTAGCCTACGAGCAGTACTTC.

This chain links TRBV6-1 with TRBJ1-5; no definite D call. The CDR3 loop spans 16 amino acids. Per the germline V gene, CDR1 is MNHNS and CDR2 is SASEGT. The germline V and J ends were trimmed by 6 bases and 5 bases, with 20 bases remaining between them. CDR3 coding DNA: TGTGCCAGCAGAGAACTCCGGTGGGAGGGCGATCAGCCCCAGCATTTT. It yields the protein CASRELRWEGDQPQHF.

This rearrangement joins TRBV11-3 to TRBJ2-3, with D tentatively TRBD1 (5 bases). The germline V and J ends were trimmed by 1 base and 4 bases, with 12 bases remaining between them. The CDR3 has 15 residues. The germline V gene encodes CDR1 SGHNT and CDR2 YENEEA. CDR3 in DNA: TGTGCCAGCAGCTTAGCGAGCAGGGCGGCAGATACGCAGTATTTT. The encoded protein is CASSLASRAADTQYF.

V and J are TRBV29-1 and TRBJ1-2; D might be TRBD1 (6 bases). Trimming removed 4 bases at V and 3 bases at J, with 6 bases between. There are 11 residues in the CDR3. Per germline, CDR1 SQVTM and CDR2 ANQGSEA. The CDR3 protein is CSVGTDYGYTF. CDR3 sequence (DNA): TGCAGCGTTGGGACAGACTATGGCTACACCTTC.

The chain couples TRBV5-1 to TRBJ1-4, with D tentatively TRBD1 (6 bases). The germline CDR1 and CDR2 sequences are SGHRS and YFSETQ. The CDR3 covers 13 residues. The ends were cut back, 0 bases at V and 6 bases at J, with 6 bases in the middle. The CDR3 loop reads CASSLAGDEKLFF. The CDR3 region has the DNA TGCGCCAGCAGCTTGGCAGGGGATGAAAAACTGTTTTTT.

The chain joins TRBV11-2 to TRBJ2-5, with 7 bases matching TRBD2. Germline V CDR1 and CDR2: SGHAT, FQNNGV. The junction had 7 bases not matched to a gene; V was cut back by 5 bases and J by 4 bases. The length of the CDR3 is 14 residues. The CDR3 DNA follows: TGTGCCAGCAGCCAACTAGCGTTCGGAGAGACCCAGTACTTC. It codes for CASSQLAFGETQYF.